This T cell receptor beta chain was observed in a study of cytomegalovirus exposure and HLA in healthy donors. Germline lookup yields CDR1 MGHDK and CDR2 SYGVNS. The ends lost 4 bases at V and 7 bases at J; junction bases unmatched: 3. The CDR3 is 13 residues long. Amplification used 60 Vbeta primers and 13 Jbeta primers. Clones were sequenced by immunoSEQ multiplex PCR, and TCRdb holds only the in-frame ones, with some missing. The table shows about 160,000 clones, with approximately 60% occurring only once. With respect to this clone: Its antigen is not identified.

Findings of the study overall: Sequencing likely caused a cluster of highly shared sequence variants. Owing to their indistinguishability, certain V segments, notably TRBV6-2 and TRBV6-3, were excluded. In an earlier analysis, most TCR beta V segments were productive about 90% or about 30% of the time.

The receptor comes from a woman aged 55-70 years in good health and CMV-seropositive. The sequenced sample was PBMCs. This chain connects TRBV25-1 to TRBJ2-2; the match to TRBD1 covers 7 bases. The CDR3 loop reads CASSAGGRGELFF. The CDR3 DNA sequence: TGTGCCAGCAGTGCAGGGGGTCGCGGGGAGCTGTTTTTT.